These 2 T cell receptor beta chains share one sample of origin, sequenced in a study of immune evolution from preneoplasia to lung adenocarcinoma. The protocol was immunoSEQ multiplex PCR, while the TCRdb copy is restricted to in-frame clones and leaves out a portion. The sample lists tens of thousands of clones, around 80% occurring once. Sequencing used FFPE invasive lung adenocarcinoma tissue. All receptors derive from a person in their sixties with lung adenocarcinoma.

The chain links TRBV9 to TRBJ2-1; 11 bases line up with TRBD2. CDR3 size: 13 residues. Trimming removed 2 bases from V and 14 bases from J; junction bases left unmatched: 6. CDR1 and CDR2 from the germline V gene are SGDLS and YYNGEE. CDR3 sequence: CASSVLAGGLEFF. The CDR3 bases are TGTGCCAGCAGCGTTTTAGCGGGAGGGCTTGAGTTCTTC.

The V call is TRBV6-4, the J call TRBJ2-3; the match to TRBD2 covers 7 bases. CDR3 length: 16 residues. CDR1 is MRHNA, CDR2 SNTAGT, per germline. The trim removed 0 bases at V and 2 bases at J, leaving 5 bases unmatched. CDR3 sequence: CASSDSIAGATDTQYF. DNA for the CDR3: TGTGCCAGCAGTGACTCGATTGCGGGAGCCACAGATACGCAGTATTTT.